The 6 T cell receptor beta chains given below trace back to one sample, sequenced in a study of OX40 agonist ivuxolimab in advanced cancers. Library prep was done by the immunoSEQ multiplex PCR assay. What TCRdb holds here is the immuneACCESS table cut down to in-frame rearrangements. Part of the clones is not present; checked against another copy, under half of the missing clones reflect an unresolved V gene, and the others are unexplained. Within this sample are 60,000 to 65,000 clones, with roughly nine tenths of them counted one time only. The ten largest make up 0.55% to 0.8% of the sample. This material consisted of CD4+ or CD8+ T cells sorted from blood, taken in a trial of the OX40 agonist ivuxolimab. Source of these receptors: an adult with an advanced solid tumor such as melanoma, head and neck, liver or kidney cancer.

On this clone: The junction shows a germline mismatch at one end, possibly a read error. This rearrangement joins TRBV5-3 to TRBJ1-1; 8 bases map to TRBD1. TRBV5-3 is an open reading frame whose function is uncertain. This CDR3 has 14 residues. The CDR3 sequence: CASSWTGSNTEAFF. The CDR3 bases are TGTGCCAGCAGCTGGACAGGGTCAAACACTGAAGCTTTCTTT.

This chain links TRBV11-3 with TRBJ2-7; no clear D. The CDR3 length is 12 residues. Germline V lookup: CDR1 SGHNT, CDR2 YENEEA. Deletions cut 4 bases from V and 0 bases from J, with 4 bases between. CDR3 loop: CASSSRSYEQYF. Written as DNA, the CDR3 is TGTGCCAGCAGCTCCCGCTCCTACGAGCAGTACTTC. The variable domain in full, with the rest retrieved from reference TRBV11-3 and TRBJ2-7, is EAGVVQSPRYKIIEKKQPVAFWCNPISGHNTLYWYLQNLGQGPELLIRYENEEAVDDSQLPKDRFSAERLKGVDSTLKIQPAELGDSAVYLCASSSRSYEQYFGPGTRLTVT.

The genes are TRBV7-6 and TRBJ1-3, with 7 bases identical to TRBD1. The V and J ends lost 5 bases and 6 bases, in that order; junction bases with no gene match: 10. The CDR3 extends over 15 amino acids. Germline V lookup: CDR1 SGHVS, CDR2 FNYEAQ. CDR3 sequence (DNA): TGTGCCAGCAGCCTATACCGGGACAGAGAAAACACCATATATTTT. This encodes CASSLYRDRENTIYF.

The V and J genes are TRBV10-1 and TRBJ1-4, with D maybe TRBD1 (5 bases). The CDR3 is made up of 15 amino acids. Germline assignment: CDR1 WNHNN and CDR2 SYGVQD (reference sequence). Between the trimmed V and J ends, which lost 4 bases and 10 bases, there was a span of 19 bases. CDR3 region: CASSGRGLGEGKLFF. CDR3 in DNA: TGCGCCAGCAGTGGAAGGGGACTTGGAGAAGGAAAACTGTTTTTT.

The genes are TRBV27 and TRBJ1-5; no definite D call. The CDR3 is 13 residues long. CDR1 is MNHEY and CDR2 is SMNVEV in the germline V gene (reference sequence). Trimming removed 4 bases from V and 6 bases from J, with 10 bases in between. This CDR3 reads CASSYERSQPQHF. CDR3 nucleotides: TGTGCCAGCAGTTACGAGAGAAGTCAGCCCCAGCATTTT.

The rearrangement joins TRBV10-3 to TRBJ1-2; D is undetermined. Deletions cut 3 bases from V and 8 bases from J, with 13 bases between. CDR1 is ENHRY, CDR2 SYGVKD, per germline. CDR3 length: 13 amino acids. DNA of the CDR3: TGTGCCATCAGTGATTATGGGGATCAGGGCTACACCTTC. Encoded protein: CAISDYGDQGYTF.